This TCR beta chain was sequenced for a study of cytomegalovirus exposure and HLA in healthy donors. In the study overall: In a later analysis, the 90 to 150 validation repertoires were reported to have used the same platform as the roughly 730 first-cohort repertoires.

V lost 6 bases, J lost 5 bases, and 11 bases stayed unmatched. From germline, CDR1 is SQVTM and CDR2 ANQGSEA. The length of the CDR3 is 14 residues. A note on this clone: Its specificity is not known.

Separate from the approximately 720-subject first cohort, the roughly 120-subject validation cohort was the one that the donors belonged to. Using immunoSEQ multiplex PCR, the repertoire was profiled, and TCRdb retains in-frame clones only, with some absent. The sample has 300,000 to 350,000 clones; roughly 86% are singletons. Study-wide results and limits: Researchers counted approximately 160 TCR beta chains as cytomegalovirus-associated. As was reported, the classifier diagnosed cytomegalovirus status with high specificity and sensitivity.

The chain is built from TRBV29-1 and TRBJ1-1; 8 bases are a match to TRBD1. Specimen: PBMCs. The TCR originated in a man younger than 45 in good health and CMV-seronegative. DNA for the CDR3: TGCAGCGTCTCCTTCGGGACAGGAGGGACTGAAGCTTTCTTT. Amino acids: CSVSFGTGGTEAFF. The complete variable domain, with remaining parts taken from reference TRBV29-1 and TRBJ1-1, reads SAVISQKPSRDICQRGTSLTIQCQVDSQVTMMFWYRQQPGQSLTLIATANQGSEATYESGFVIDKFPISRPNLTFSTLTVSNMSPEDSSIYLCSVSFGTGGTEAFFGQGTRLTVV.